These 5 T cell receptor beta chains came from one sample sequenced in a study of PD-1 blockade in classical Hodgkin lymphoma. Every patient was affected by relapse after autologous stem cell transplantation, while exposure to brentuximab vedotin was not uniform. Only in-frame clones appear in the TCRdb table, and some are missing; sequencing was by immunoSEQ multiplex PCR. The sample contains under 70,000 clones, 70% to 80% of which appear only once. The specimen comprised peripheral blood mononuclear cells (PBMCs), sampled before the second cycle of nivolumab. These receptors were obtained from a human donor with classical Hodgkin lymphoma.

The genes are TRBV4-2 and TRBJ2-2, with 15 bases fitting TRBD2. The germline gives CDR1 LGHNA, CDR2 YNFKEQ. The CDR3 covers 19 residues. Trimming cost V 0 bases and J 8 bases; bases outside gene matches: 10. As DNA, the CDR3 is TGTGCCAGCAGCCAAGACTCACGGGGACTAGCGGGAGGACCAGGGGAGCTGTTTTTT. This encodes CASSQDSRGLAGGPGELFF.

This clone was counted between two and nine times. V gene TRBV29-1 combines with J gene TRBJ1-1; maybe TRBD1 (5 bases). Trimming took off 6 bases at V and 7 bases at J, with 21 bases between the two ends. The germline V gene encodes CDR1 SQVTM and CDR2 ANQGSEA. CDR3 size: 14 residues. The CDR3 protein is CSVAPGERTNEAFF. The CDR3 DNA reads TGCAGCGTCGCCCCGGGGGAACGAACAAATGAAGCTTTCTTT.

With respect to this clone: At one of its ends the junction is not consistent with the germline gene, which may arise from a read error. In the same sample, other DNA sequences code for this CDR3. CDR3 nucleotides: TGTGCCAGTAGTAAGATTAATGAAAAGCTGTTTTTT. It is translated as CASSKINEKLFF. This rearrangement joins TRBV19 to TRBJ1-4; D remains ambiguous. The CDR3 length is 12 residues. Germline lookup yields CDR1 LNHDA and CDR2 SQIVND (reference sequence).

The V call is TRBV29-1, the J call TRBJ1-4; 9 bases are a match to TRBD1. V was pared by 7 bases and J by 8 bases, with 14 bases of the junction left unmatched. From germline, CDR1 is SQVTM and CDR2 ANQGSEA. This CDR3 has 15 amino acids. CDR3 in amino acids: CSAYLTGTGNEKLFF. In nucleotides, the CDR3 is TGCAGCGCGTATCTAACCGGGACAGGGAACGAAAAACTGTTTTTT.

The chain employs TRBV5-1 and TRBJ2-3; D might be TRBD2 (6 bases). With 4 bases removed from V and 2 bases from J, the gap between germline ends came to 14 bases. The CDR3 extends over 15 amino acids. CDR1 and CDR2 (germline): SGHRS, YFSETQ. Here the CDR3 reads CASSATPDYTDTQYF. The CDR3 DNA sequence: TGCGCCAGCAGCGCTACCCCGGACTACACAGATACGCAGTATTTT.